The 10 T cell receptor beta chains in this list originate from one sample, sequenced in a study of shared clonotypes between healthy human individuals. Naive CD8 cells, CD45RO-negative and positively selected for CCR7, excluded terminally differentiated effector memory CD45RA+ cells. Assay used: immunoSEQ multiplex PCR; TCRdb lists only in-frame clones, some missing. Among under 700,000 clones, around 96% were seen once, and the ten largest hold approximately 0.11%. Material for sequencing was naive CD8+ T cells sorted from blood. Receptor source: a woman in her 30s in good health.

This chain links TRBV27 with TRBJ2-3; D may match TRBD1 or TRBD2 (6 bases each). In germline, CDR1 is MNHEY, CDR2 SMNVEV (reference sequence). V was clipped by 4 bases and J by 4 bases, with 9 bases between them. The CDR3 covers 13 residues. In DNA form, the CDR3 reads TGTGCCAGCAGTTGGGGGGCGTCAGATACGCAGTATTTT. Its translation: CASSWGASDTQYF.

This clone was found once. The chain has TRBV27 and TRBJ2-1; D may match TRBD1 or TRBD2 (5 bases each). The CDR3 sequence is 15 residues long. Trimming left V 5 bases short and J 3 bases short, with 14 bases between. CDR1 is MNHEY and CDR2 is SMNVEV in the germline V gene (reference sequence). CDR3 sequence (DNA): TGTGCCAGCAGTACAGGAGGAGAGTTCTACAATGAGCAGTTCTTC. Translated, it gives CASSTGGEFYNEQFF.

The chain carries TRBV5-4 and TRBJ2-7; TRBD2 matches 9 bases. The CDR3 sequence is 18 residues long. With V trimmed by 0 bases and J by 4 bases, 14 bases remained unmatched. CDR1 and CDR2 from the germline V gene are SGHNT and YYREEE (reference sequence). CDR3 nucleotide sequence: TGTGCCAGCAGCTTGGAGTTTTCGGTTGGTACTAGCGGGTACGAGCAGTACTTC. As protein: CASSLEFSVGTSGYEQYF. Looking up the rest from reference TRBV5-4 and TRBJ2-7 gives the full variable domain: ETGVTQSPTHLIKTRGQQVTLRCSSQSGHNTVSWYQQALGQGPQFIFQYYREEENGRGNFPPRFSGLQFPNYSSELNVNALELDDSALYLCASSLEFSVGTSGYEQYFGPGTRLTVT.

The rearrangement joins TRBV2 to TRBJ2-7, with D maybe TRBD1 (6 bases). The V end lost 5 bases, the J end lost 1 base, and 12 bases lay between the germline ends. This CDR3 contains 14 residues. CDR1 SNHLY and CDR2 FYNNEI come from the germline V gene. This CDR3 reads CASSTYQGSYEQYF. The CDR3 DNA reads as TGTGCCAGCAGTACATACCAGGGGTCCTACGAGCAGTACTTC.

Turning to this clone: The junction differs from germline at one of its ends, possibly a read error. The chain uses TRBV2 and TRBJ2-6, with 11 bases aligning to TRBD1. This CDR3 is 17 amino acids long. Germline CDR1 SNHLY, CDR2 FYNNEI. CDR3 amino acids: CASREGTGGYGANVLTF. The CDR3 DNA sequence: TGTGCCAGCAGAGAAGGGACAGGGGGATATGGGGCCAACGTCCTGACTTTC.

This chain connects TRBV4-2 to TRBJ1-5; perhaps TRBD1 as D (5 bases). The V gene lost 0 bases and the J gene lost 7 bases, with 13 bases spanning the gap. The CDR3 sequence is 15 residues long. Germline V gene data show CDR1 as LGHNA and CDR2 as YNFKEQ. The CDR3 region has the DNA TGTGCCAGCAGCCAAGAGAAGACAGATGAACAGCCCCAGCATTTT. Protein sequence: CASSQEKTDEQPQHF.

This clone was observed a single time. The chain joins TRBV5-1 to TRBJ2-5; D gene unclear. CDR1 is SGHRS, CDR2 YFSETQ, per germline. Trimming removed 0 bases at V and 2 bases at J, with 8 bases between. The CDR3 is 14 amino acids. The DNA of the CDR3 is TGCGCCAGCAGCTTGGCCGGTCAGCAAGAGACCCAGTACTTC. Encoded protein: CASSLAGQQETQYF.

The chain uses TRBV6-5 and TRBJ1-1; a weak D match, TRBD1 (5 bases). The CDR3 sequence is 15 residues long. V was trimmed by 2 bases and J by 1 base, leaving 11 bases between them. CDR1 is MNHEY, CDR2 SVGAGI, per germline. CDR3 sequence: CASSYVEGTNTEAFF. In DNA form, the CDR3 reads TGTGCCAGCAGTTACGTAGAGGGGACGAACACTGAAGCTTTCTTT.

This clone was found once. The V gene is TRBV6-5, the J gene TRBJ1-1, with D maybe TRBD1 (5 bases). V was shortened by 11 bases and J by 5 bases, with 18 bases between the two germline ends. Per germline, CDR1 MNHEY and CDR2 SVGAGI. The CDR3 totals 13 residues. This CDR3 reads CAAGAQGGTEAFF. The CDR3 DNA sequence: TGTGCCGCAGGAGCTCAGGGAGGGACTGAAGCTTTCTTT.

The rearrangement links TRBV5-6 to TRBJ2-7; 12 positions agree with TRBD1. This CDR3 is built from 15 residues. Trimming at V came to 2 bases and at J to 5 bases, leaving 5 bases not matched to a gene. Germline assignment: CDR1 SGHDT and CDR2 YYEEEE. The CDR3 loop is CASSFSGQGAHEQYF. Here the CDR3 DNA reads TGTGCCAGCAGCTTCTCGGGACAGGGGGCCCACGAGCAGTACTTC.